A single sample is the source of the 2 T cell receptor beta chains below, sequenced in a study of blood T cells in healthy people across ages. For the second PCR, which ran for roughly 6 to 11 cycles, a sample-barcoded 5' primer and a J-beta primer mix were used. TCRdb itself ran the 5' RACE reads through MiXCR, one entry per CDR3 protein. The sample has roughly 1.4 million distinct CDR3 sequences; approximately 63% are singletons. Input material: blood. The receptors were gathered from a man younger than 35 in good health.

The genes are TRBV30 and TRBJ2-1; D is undetermined. Trimming removed 0 bases at V and 2 bases at J, with 17 bases between. The CDR3 loop spans 17 amino acids. CDR1 is GTSNPN, CDR2 SVGIG, per germline (reference sequence). Here the CDR3 reads CAWSVRFQLYTYNEQFF. The CDR3, as DNA: TGTGCCTGGAGTGTAAGGTTTCAGCTATATACCTACAATGAGCAGTTCTTC.

DNA of the CDR3: TGTGCCAGCAGCGGGGACATTCAGTACTTC. This translates into CASSGDIQYF. This sequence joins TRBV7-9 and TRBJ2-4, with D unclear. Trimming took off 5 bases at V and 8 bases at J, with 4 bases between the two ends. CDR3 size: 10 residues. Per germline, CDR1 SEHNR and CDR2 FQNEAQ (reference sequence).